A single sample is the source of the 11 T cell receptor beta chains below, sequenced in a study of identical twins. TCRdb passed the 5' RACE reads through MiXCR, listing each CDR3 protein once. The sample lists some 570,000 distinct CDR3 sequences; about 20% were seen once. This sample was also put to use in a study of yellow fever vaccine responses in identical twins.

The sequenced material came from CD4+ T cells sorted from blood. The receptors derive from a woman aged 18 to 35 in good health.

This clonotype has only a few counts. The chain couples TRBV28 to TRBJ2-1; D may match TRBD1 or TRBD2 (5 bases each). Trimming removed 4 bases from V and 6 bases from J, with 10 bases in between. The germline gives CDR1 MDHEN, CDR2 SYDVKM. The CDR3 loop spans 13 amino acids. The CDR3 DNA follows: TGTGCCAGCAGTTCCGGGGCTCGCAATGAGCAGTTCTTC. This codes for CASSSGARNEQFF.

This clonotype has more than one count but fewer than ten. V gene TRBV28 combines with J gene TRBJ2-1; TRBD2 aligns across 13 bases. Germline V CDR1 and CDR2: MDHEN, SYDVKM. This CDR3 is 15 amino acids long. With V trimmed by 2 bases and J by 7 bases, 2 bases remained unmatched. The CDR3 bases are TGTGCCAGCAGTTTAACGGGACTAGCGGGAAATGAGCAGTTCTTC. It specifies CASSLTGLAGNEQFF. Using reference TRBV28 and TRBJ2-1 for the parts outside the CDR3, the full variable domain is DVKVTQSSRYLVKRTGEKVFLECVQDMDHENMFWYRQDPGLGLRLIYFSYDVKMKEKGDIPEGYSVSREKKERFSLILESASTNQTSMYLCASSLTGLAGNEQFFGPGTRLTVL.

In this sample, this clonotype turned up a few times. This CDR3 reads CASSFGQAGTAFF. The CDR3 DNA reads as TGTGCCAGCAGTTTCGGACAGGCTGGGACAGCTTTCTTT. V and J are TRBV12-3 or TRBV12-4 and TRBJ1-1; the match to TRBD1 covers 7 bases. The CDR3 has 13 residues. The ends lost 3 bases at V and 10 bases at J; junction bases unmatched: 8.

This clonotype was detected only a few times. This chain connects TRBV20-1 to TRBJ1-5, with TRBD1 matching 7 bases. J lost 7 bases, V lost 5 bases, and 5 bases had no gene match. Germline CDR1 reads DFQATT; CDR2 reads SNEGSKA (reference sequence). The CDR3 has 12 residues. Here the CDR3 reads CSAEGAGQPQHF. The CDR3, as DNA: TGCAGTGCTGAGGGGGCTGGGCAGCCCCAGCATTTT.

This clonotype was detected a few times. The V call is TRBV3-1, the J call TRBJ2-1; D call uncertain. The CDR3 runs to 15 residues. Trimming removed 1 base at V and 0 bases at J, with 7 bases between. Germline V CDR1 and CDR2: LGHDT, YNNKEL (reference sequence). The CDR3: CASSQGRSSYNEQFF. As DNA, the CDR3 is TGTGCCAGCAGCCAAGGGCGGAGCTCCTACAATGAGCAGTTCTTC.

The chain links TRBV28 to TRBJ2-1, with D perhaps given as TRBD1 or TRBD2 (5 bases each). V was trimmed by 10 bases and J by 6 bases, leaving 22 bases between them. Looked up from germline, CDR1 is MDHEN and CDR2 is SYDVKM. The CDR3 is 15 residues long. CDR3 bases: TGTGCCATCACCCCCACGGGGCTAAAGGTCAATGAGCAGTTCTTC. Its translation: CAITPTGLKVNEQFF.

The CDR3: CASRFAGRAHNEQFF. CDR3 nucleotides: TGTGCCAGCAGATTTGCCGGGAGGGCTCACAATGAGCAGTTCTTC. The rearrangement uses TRBV12-3 or TRBV12-4 and TRBJ2-1, with 8 bases identical to TRBD2. J gave up 5 bases and V 6 bases, and 9 bases lay outside the gene matches. This CDR3 is built from 15 residues.

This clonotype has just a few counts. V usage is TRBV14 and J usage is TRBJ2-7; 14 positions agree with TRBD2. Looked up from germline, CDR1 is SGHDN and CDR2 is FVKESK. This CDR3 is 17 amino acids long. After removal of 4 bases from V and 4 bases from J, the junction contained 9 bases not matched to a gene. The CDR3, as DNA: TGTGCCAGCAGCCGTCAACCGGGACTAGCGGGAGTATACGAGCAGTACTTC. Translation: CASSRQPGLAGVYEQYF.

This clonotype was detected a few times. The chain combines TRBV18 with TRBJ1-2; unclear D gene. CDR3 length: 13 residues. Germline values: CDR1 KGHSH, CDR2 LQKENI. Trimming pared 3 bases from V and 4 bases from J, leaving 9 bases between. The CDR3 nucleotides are TGTGCCAGCTCACCGGAGGAGATCTATGGCTACACCTTC. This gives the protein CASSPEEIYGYTF.

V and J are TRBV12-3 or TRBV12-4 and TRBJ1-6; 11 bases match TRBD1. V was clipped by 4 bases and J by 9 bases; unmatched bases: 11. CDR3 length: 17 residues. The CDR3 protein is CASSWRFGQGAVSPLHF. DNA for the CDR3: TGTGCCAGCAGTTGGAGATTCGGACAGGGGGCAGTTTCACCCCTCCACTTT.

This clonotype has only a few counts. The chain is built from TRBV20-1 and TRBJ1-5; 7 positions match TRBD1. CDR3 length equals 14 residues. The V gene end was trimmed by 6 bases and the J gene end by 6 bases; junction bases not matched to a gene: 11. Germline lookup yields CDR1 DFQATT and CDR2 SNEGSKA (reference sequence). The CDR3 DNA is TGCAGTGCCGCCGACGGGACAGTTGGTCAGCCCCAGCATTTT. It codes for CSAADGTVGQPQHF.